The 16 T cell receptor beta chains below come from one sample, sequenced in a study of beta chain features in type 1 diabetes. Reverse transcription of all isolated RNA meant that expressed TCRB transcripts were sequenced. The method was immunoSEQ multiplex PCR; TCRdb's version includes in-frame clones alone and lacks a portion of them. This sample yields 350,000 or so clones, of which less than 20% are seen a single time; 0.035% to 0.055% belongs to the top ten. Sequenced: naive CD4+ T cells from blood. The source is a woman aged 18-29 years in good health.

This clone occurred a few times. This chain connects TRBV29-1 to TRBJ2-5; maybe TRBD1 (5 bases). The germline V gene has CDR1 SQVTM and CDR2 ANQGSEA. Trimming stripped 4 bases from V and 0 bases from J, with 15 bases between. The CDR3 has 15 amino acids. Written as DNA, the CDR3 is TGCAGCGTTGTTCCCCTCACAGGTAACCAAGAGACCCAGTACTTC. Its protein product is CSVVPLTGNQETQYF.

This chain links TRBV30 with TRBJ1-5; the D gene is possibly TRBD1 (6 bases). Germline assignment: CDR1 GTSNPN and CDR2 SVGIG (reference sequence). Trimming stripped 2 bases from V and 0 bases from J, with 11 bases between. This CDR3 comprises 15 residues. The CDR3 DNA sequence: TGTGCCTGGAGTCAAGGACAGATTAGCAATCAGCCCCAGCATTTT. It translates to CAWSQGQISNQPQHF.

This rearrangement joins TRBV5-5 to TRBJ2-7; TRBD1 agrees at 7 bases. There are 14 residues in the CDR3. J lost 2 bases, V lost 4 bases, and 6 bases had no gene match. Germline CDR1 SGHKS, CDR2 YYEKEE (reference sequence). CDR3 coding DNA: TGTGCCAGCAGCAAAGGGGACAGACCCTACGAGCAGTACTTC. It translates to CASSKGDRPYEQYF.

The gene calls are TRBV28 and TRBJ1-2; D is uncertain. The CDR3 totals 12 residues. Trimming cost V 6 bases and J 12 bases, with 17 bases left between them. Per germline, CDR1 MDHEN and CDR2 SYDVKM. The DNA of the CDR3 is TGTGCCAGCAGCTATGACCCCGGCGGGAACACCTTC. Amino acid sequence: CASSYDPGGNTF.

Points on this clone: The sample carries other DNA sequences with the same CDR3. The CDR3 DNA follows: TGCGCCAGCAGCTTGGCGCGGGGGTACGAGCAGTACTTC. Its translation is CASSLARGYEQYF. The chain combines TRBV5-1 with TRBJ2-7; 7 nucleotides line up with TRBD2. The CDR3 has 13 residues. In germline, CDR1 is SGHRS, CDR2 YFSETQ. Trimming at V came to 0 bases and at J to 4 bases, leaving 1 base not matched to a gene.

This clone was seen a handful of times. As DNA, the CDR3 is TGTGCCAGCAGCTTGAGCGGGGGACCTAGGGGCGAGCAGTACTTC. Its translation is CASSLSGGPRGEQYF. The chain is built from TRBV7-2 and TRBJ2-7; 8 bases map to TRBD2. CDR3 length: 15 amino acids. Germline V gene lookup returns CDR1 SGHTA and CDR2 FQGNSA. V gave up 3 bases and J gave up 6 bases; unmatched junction bases: 10.

This clone appeared a few times. The rearrangement links TRBV11-2 to TRBJ2-5, with TRBD2 as a possible D gene (6 bases). The V end was cut by 5 bases, the J end by 4 bases, with 11 bases between. Germline CDR1 is SGHAT and CDR2 is FQNNGV. The length of the CDR3 is 13 residues. The DNA for the CDR3 is TGTGCCAGCAGCATCGGGGGAGGAGAGACCCAGTACTTC. Amino acids: CASSIGGGETQYF.

This chain joins TRBV6-5 and TRBJ2-7; TRBD2 matches 11 bases. CDR1 MNHEY and CDR2 SVGAGI come from the germline V gene. The CDR3 consists of 16 residues. V lost 4 bases and J lost 3; bases outside the gene matches: 8. The DNA for the CDR3 is TGTGCCAGCAGTTCTGCCGGGACTAGCGGATTCTACGAGCAGTACTTC. Amino acids: CASSSAGTSGFYEQYF.

This chain links TRBV9 with TRBJ2-3; D might be TRBD2 (6 bases). The CDR3 contains 15 residues. In germline, CDR1 is SGDLS, CDR2 YYNGEE. V was clipped by 4 bases and J by 0 bases, with 12 bases between them. DNA of the CDR3: TGTGCCAGCAGCTTTAGCGGTTCTAGCACAGATACGCAGTATTTT. It yields the protein CASSFSGSSTDTQYF.

The chain has TRBV5-6 and TRBJ1-2; D uncertain. V was clipped by 2 bases and J by 0 bases, with 8 bases between them. Germline V gene sequence: CDR1 SGHDT, CDR2 YYEEEE. CDR3 length: 14 amino acids. The CDR3: CASSFGRANYGYTF. The CDR3, as DNA: TGTGCCAGCAGCTTTGGGAGAGCTAACTATGGCTACACCTTC.

With respect to this clone: Other DNA sequences in this specimen translate into the identical CDR3. The chain combines TRBV5-1 with TRBJ2-7, with 10 bases identical to TRBD2. Trimming at V came to 4 bases and at J to 0 bases, leaving 4 bases not matched to a gene. This CDR3 region has 15 residues. Germline V CDR1 and CDR2: SGHRS, YFSETQ. The CDR3 spells CASSLGLASSYEQYF. In DNA, the CDR3 is TGCGCCAGCAGCCTGGGACTAGCGAGCTCCTACGAGCAGTACTTC.

This clone was seen a few times. The V and J genes are TRBV19 and TRBJ2-1; D gene unclear. V lost 7 bases and J lost 0, with 10 bases in between. Germline CDR1 LNHDA, CDR2 SQIVND (reference sequence). The CDR3 consists of 14 residues. The CDR3 here is CASNPSSSYNEQFF. CDR3 bases: TGTGCCAGTAACCCGTCGAGCTCCTACAATGAGCAGTTCTTC. The whole variable domain, filled in from reference TRBV19 and TRBJ2-1, reads DGGITQSPKYLFRKEGQNVTLSCEQNLNHDAMYWYRQDPGQGLRLIYYSQIVNDFQKGDIAEGYSVSREKKESFPLTVTSAQKNPTAFYLCASNPSSSYNEQFFGPGTRLTVL.

The chain combines TRBV4-1 with TRBJ2-1; 8 positions match TRBD2. This CDR3 has 18 amino acids. Germline CDR1 is MGHRA and CDR2 is YSYEKL. The ends lost 2 bases at V and 1 base at J; junction bases unmatched: 10. This CDR3 reads CASSQSPLAGPSYNEQFF. In DNA, the CDR3 is TGCGCCAGCAGCCAATCCCCTTTAGCGGGACCTTCCTACAATGAGCAGTTCTTC.

The chain combines TRBV4-3 with TRBJ1-3, with D unresolved. There are 15 residues in the CDR3. The germline gives CDR1 LGHNA, CDR2 YSLEER. Between the trimmed V and J ends, which lost 6 bases and 4 bases, there was a span of 16 bases. CDR3 sequence (DNA): TGCGCCAGCAGGGCGGGGATAGCGGGGGGAAACACCATATATTTT. Residues: CASRAGIAGGNTIYF.

CDR3 DNA: TGTGCCAGCAGATCCGACAGGACCTCTTGGGGCTACACCTTC. Its protein product is CASRSDRTSWGYTF. This sequence joins TRBV28 and TRBJ1-2, with a possible D match to TRBD1 (6 bases). The CDR3 extends over 14 amino acids. Trimming stripped 6 bases from V and 8 bases from J, with 19 bases between. Germline assignment: CDR1 MDHEN and CDR2 SYDVKM.

The table lists this clone with a few counts. This chain connects TRBV30 to TRBJ2-7, with D uncertain. CDR3 size: 13 residues. CDR1 is GTSNPN and CDR2 is SVGIG in the germline V gene (reference sequence). The V end was cut by 0 bases, the J end by 0 bases, with 6 bases between. In DNA form, the CDR3 reads TGTGCCTGGAGTGTTGGGCTCTCCTACGAGCAGTACTTC. Translating gives CAWSVGLSYEQYF.